This is a list of T cell receptor beta chains from one sample in a study of early T cells in non-severe SARS-CoV-2 infection. One entry per CDR3 protein results from TCRdb running MiXCR on the 5' RACE reads. In the table there are about 44,000 distinct CDR3 sequences, around a quarter of which are singletons. Source: whole blood, taken at baseline. The origin of the receptors is an adult who was a healthcare worker with PCR-confirmed SARS-CoV-2 infection or an uninfected control (not recorded which). CDR3s include the opening cysteine and the closing phenylalanine or tryptophan. The D gene is left open where the match is weak. Rows give clone size only sometimes, using once, few, many, or a class for an expanded clone.

d_call | j_call | v_call | clone_size | cdr3_length | cdr3_nt | cdr3_aa
. | TRBJ1-1 | TRBV6-2/TRBV6-3 | many | 14 | TGTGCCAGCAGTTACTCTCTTATGAGCACTGAAGCTTTCTTT | CASSYSLMSTEAFF
. | TRBJ2-6 | TRBV19 | . | 13 | TGTGCCAGTAGTATGTTCGGGGCCAACGTCCTGACTTTC | CASSMFGANVLTF
TRBD1 | TRBJ1-2 | TRBV5-6 | . | 13 | TGTGCCAGCAGCCTGGGACAGACTTATGGCTACACCTTC | CASSLGQTYGYTF
. | TRBJ1-1 | TRBV12-3/TRBV12-4 | . | 15 | TGTGCCAGCAGTTTAGCGCTGATAAATAACACTGAAGCTTTCTTT | CASSLALINNTEAFF
TRBD2 | TRBJ2-3 | TRBV27 | few | 15 | TGTGCCAGCAGCAAGCGGGGGGGTGGCCCAGATACGCAGTATTTT | CASSKRGGGPDTQYF
TRBD1 | TRBJ1-1 | TRBV7-2 | few | 15 | TGTGCCAGCAGCTATCAGCGTGGACAGGGGTTTGAAGCTTTCTTT | CASSYQRGQGFEAFF
. | TRBJ1-1 | TRBV7-2 | few | 15 | TGTGCCAGCAGCCCGACCCGAGGAGTGAACACTGAAGCTTTCTTT | CASSPTRGVNTEAFF
. | TRBJ2-7 | TRBV25-1 | once | 16 | TGTGCCAGCAGTGAATTGAGTGGCGCAGGGCGGCGCGAGCAGTACTTC | CASSELSGAGRREQYF
TRBD1 | TRBJ1-2 | TRBV6-6 | few | 15 | TGTGCCAGCAGTTACCTTGCCAGGGGGCAGGATGGCTACACCTTC | CASSYLARGQDGYTF
. | TRBJ1-1 | TRBV7-9 | . | 16 | TGTGCCAGCAGCTTAGGTCGGCGCCAGGCGAACACTGAAGCTTTCTTT | CASSLGRRQANTEAFF
TRBD1 | TRBJ2-2 | TRBV11-3 | few | 18 | TGTGCCAGCAGCCCCTCTACGTACAGGGGGTCGAACACCGGGGAGCTGTTTTTT | CASSPSTYRGSNTGELFF
. | TRBJ2-3 | TRBV5-1 | few | 13 | TGCGCCAGCAGCTTGCTAGGAGTCGATACGCAGTATTTT | CASSLLGVDTQYF
TRBD1 | TRBJ2-3 | TRBV20-1 | many | 15 | TGCAGTGCCACCGGGACAGGGCATAGCACAGATACGCAGTATTTT | CSATGTGHSTDTQYF
TRBD1 | TRBJ1-1 | TRBV5-5 | . | 15 | TGTGCCAGCAGCGTCCGGGACAGGGGGGTCACTGAAGCTTTCTTT | CASSVRDRGVTEAFF
TRBD2 | TRBJ2-7 | TRBV27 | few | 16 | TGTGCCAGCAGTTTATCGTCGGGGGGGCTGGACTACGAGCAGTACTTC | CASSLSSGGLDYEQYF
TRBD1 | TRBJ1-2 | TRBV6-2/TRBV6-3 | few | 18 | TGTGCCAGCAGTTACTCGACAGGGACTGGCCGAGGAAACTATGGCTACACCTTC | CASSYSTGTGRGNYGYTF
TRBD2 | TRBJ2-7 | TRBV12-3/TRBV12-4 | . | 12 | TGTGCCAGCAGTCCTGGGGGGGGAGAGCAGTACTTC | CASSPGGGEQYF
TRBD1 | TRBJ1-2 | TRBV7-2 | . | 15 | TGTGCCAGCAGCTTACCGGGACAGGGGGCATTTGGCTACACCTTC | CASSLPGQGAFGYTF
TRBD1 | TRBJ1-6 | TRBV9 | . | 16 | TGTGCCAGCAGCGTAGCTGCGGACAGGGTACATTCACCCCTCCACTTT | CASSVAADRVHSPLHF
. | TRBJ2-7 | TRBV7-9 | . | 13 | TGTGCCAGCAGCTCACAGGGATTTGGCGAGCAGTACTTC | CASSSQGFGEQYF
. | TRBJ2-3 | TRBV14 | few | 14 | TGTGCCAGCAGCCATTGGGAGCGCACAGATACGCAGTATTTT | CASSHWERTDTQYF
TRBD1 | TRBJ2-5 | TRBV3-1 | . | 15 | TGTGCCAGCAGGTCAGGGGGCTTCTACCAAGAGACCCAGTACTTC | CASRSGGFYQETQYF
. | TRBJ2-7 | TRBV29-1 | . | 14 | TGCAGCGTCGGGACGGGACCTCCCACCTACGAGCAGTACTTC | CSVGTGPPTYEQYF
. | TRBJ1-3 | TRBV11-2 | few | 16 | TGTGCCAGCAGCTTCCGGACAGTCCTCTCTGGAAACACCATATATTTT | CASSFRTVLSGNTIYF
. | TRBJ2-3 | TRBV10-3 | few | 13 | TGTGCCATCCGCAGAAAGGAGGACGATACGCAGTATTTT | CAIRRKEDDTQYF
. | TRBJ2-3 | TRBV2 | . | 14 | TGTGCCAGCACTCTTGGGAGGAGCACAGATACGCAGTATTTT | CASTLGRSTDTQYF
. | TRBJ1-2 | TRBV2 | few | 13 | TGTGCCAGCACCCCAACAGGGTTCCATGGCTACACCTTC | CASTPTGFHGYTF
. | TRBJ1-1 | TRBV12-3/TRBV12-4 | . | 14 | TGTGCCAGCAGTTCTATTCGGAGGAACACTGAAGCTTCCTTT | CASSSIRRNTEASF
TRBD1 | TRBJ1-3 | TRBV18 | few | 14 | TGTGCCAGCTCTCGGGACAGCTCTGGAAACACCATATATTTT | CASSRDSSGNTIYF
. | TRBJ1-1 | TRBV7-9 | many | 12 | TGTGCCAGCAGCCGGGACCGACGGAACGCTTTCTTT | CASSRDRRNAFF
. | TRBJ1-4 | TRBV20-1 | . | 12 | TGCAGTGCTATAGGCAGGAGTGAAAAACTGTTTTTT | CSAIGRSEKLFF
. | TRBJ1-1 | TRBV29-1 | . | 13 | TGCAGCGTTGCTAGCAGGCAGAACACTGAAGCTTTCTTT | CSVASRQNTEAFF
. | TRBJ2-7 | TRBV5-6 | few | 13 | TGTGCCAGCAGCTTGGCAGGGGGGGACGAGCAGTACTTC | CASSLAGGDEQYF
. | TRBJ1-2 | TRBV6-2/TRBV6-3 | . | 13 | TGTGCCAGCAGACCACCCGCTAACTATGGCTACACCTTC | CASRPPANYGYTF
. | TRBJ2-6 | TRBV6-1 | few | 14 | TGTGCCAGCAGCAAGTACTCTGGGGCCAACGTCCTGACTTTC | CASSKYSGANVLTF
TRBD1 | TRBJ1-2 | TRBV7-9 | . | 15 | TGTGCCAGCAGCTCGCTCTCAAGGACAGGGAAGGGCTACACCTTC | CASSSLSRTGKGYTF